These 29 T cell receptor beta chains were sequenced from one sample in a study of T cell responses to AZD1222 COVID-19 vaccine. Using immunoSEQ multiplex PCR, the repertoire was profiled, and TCRdb retains in-frame clones only, with some absent. Of around 140,000 clones detected, 90% to 95% appear once; the ten largest clones hold under 4.5%. The sequenced sample was peripheral blood, obtained on day 0 of AZD1222 vaccination. The receptors come from an adult in good health.

CDR3 amino acids: CASSMGEAPNYGYTF. The CDR3 DNA follows: TGTGCCAGTAGTATGGGAGAGGCTCCTAACTATGGCTACACCTTC. V gene TRBV19 combines with J gene TRBJ1-2; unclear D gene. Germline CDR1 reads LNHDA; CDR2 reads SQIVND (reference sequence). V lost 3 bases and J lost 0, with 11 bases in between. The CDR3 loop spans 15 amino acids.

The V and J genes are TRBV5-1 and TRBJ2-3; 7 nucleotides align to TRBD1. The V and J ends lost 4 bases and 1 base, in that order; junction bases with no gene match: 6. Germline lookup yields CDR1 SGHRS and CDR2 YFSETQ. The CDR3 totals 15 residues. The CDR3 nucleotides read TGCGCCAGCAGCCTAGACGGGACAGGCACAGATACGCAGTATTTT. It specifies CASSLDGTGTDTQYF.

This chain connects TRBV19 to TRBJ2-7; D remains unclear. Germline CDR1 LNHDA, CDR2 SQIVND (reference sequence). Trimming shortened V by 5 bases and J by 3 bases, and 11 bases separated the two germline ends. The CDR3 spans 13 residues. CDR3 amino acids: CASSVQVLYEQYF. The CDR3 coding sequence is TGTGCCAGTAGTGTGCAAGTCCTCTACGAGCAGTACTTC.

This clone was observed once. CDR3 sequence reads: CASSPLSTSEAFF. As DNA, the CDR3 is TGTGCCAGCAGCCCCCTTTCAACCTCTGAAGCTTTCTTT. The genes are TRBV7-9 and TRBJ1-1, with D uncertain. The ends were cut back, 5 bases at V and 6 bases at J, with 13 bases in the middle. CDR3 length: 13 residues. The germline V gene encodes CDR1 SEHNR and CDR2 FQNEAQ (reference sequence).

This clone was seen a single time. This chain connects TRBV19 to TRBJ1-3; 8 nucleotides line up with TRBD1. Germline V lookup: CDR1 LNHDA, CDR2 SQIVND (reference sequence). The V and J ends lost 7 bases and 1 base, in that order; junction bases with no gene match: 6. This CDR3 region has 15 residues. CDR3 in DNA: TGTGCCAGTACCTCGACAGGGGTATCTGGAAACACCATATATTTT. It encodes CASTSTGVSGNTIYF. Together with reference TRBV19 and TRBJ1-3, the CDR3 gives the full variable domain: DGGITQSPKYLFRKEGQNVTLSCEQNLNHDAMYWYRQDPGQGLRLIYYSQIVNDFQKGDIAEGYSVSREKKESFPLTVTSAQKNPTAFYLCASTSTGVSGNTIYFGEGSWLTVV.

The J gene is TRBJ1-1, the V gene TRBV30, with a weak D call TRBD1 (5 bases). This CDR3 has 14 amino acids. The germline V and J ends were trimmed by 4 bases and 3 bases, with 15 bases remaining between them. Germline V CDR1 and CDR2: GTSNPN, SVGIG (reference sequence). The CDR3: CAWTRGSGDTEAFF. The CDR3 nucleotides read TGTGCCTGGACCAGAGGCTCGGGGGACACTGAAGCTTTCTTT.

This clone is a singleton in its sample. The chain joins TRBV6-5 to TRBJ2-7; D remains unclear. The germline gives CDR1 MNHEY, CDR2 SVGAGI. This CDR3 is 11 amino acids long. With 2 bases removed from V and 11 bases from J, the gap between germline ends came to 10 bases. For the CDR3, the DNA is TGTGCCAGCAGTTACCAGGATCGAGAGTACTTC. It codes for CASSYQDREYF.

V usage is TRBV7-9 and J usage is TRBJ1-4; D is uncertain. Germline V CDR1 and CDR2: SEHNR, FQNEAQ (reference sequence). V was cut by 5 bases and J by 0 bases, with 7 bases left in between. The CDR3 runs to 14 residues. The CDR3 sequence: CASSPLSTNEKLFF. The CDR3 DNA reads as TGTGCCAGCAGCCCCCTTTCAACTAATGAAAAACTGTTTTTT.

V and J are TRBV6-6 and TRBJ2-7; D is ambiguous. The V end lost 5 bases, the J end lost 4 bases, and 9 bases lay between the germline ends. Germline V gene data show CDR1 as MNHNY and CDR2 as SVGAGI (reference sequence). The CDR3 spans 12 residues. The CDR3: CASSPGGYEQYF. CDR3 sequence (DNA): TGTGCCAGCAGTCCGGGCGGTTACGAGCAGTACTTC.

The chain employs TRBV12-5 and TRBJ2-5; TRBD2 is a possible D gene (5 bases). CDR3 size: 16 residues. CDR1 is LGHNT, CDR2 FRNRAP, per germline. The V end was cut by 1 base, the J end by 1 base, with 13 bases between. As DNA, the CDR3 is TGTGCTAGTGGTTTGGACCCCCGGAGCGGCCAAGAGACCCAGTACTTC. Translated: CASGLDPRSGQETQYF.

The chain carries TRBV5-1 and TRBJ1-4; D is unclear. Germline V lookup: CDR1 SGHRS, CDR2 YFSETQ. The CDR3 sequence is 13 residues long. V was pared by 1 base and J by 4 bases, with 5 bases between. CDR3 region: CASSLTVNEKLFF. The DNA for the CDR3 is TGCGCCAGCAGCTTGACAGTTAATGAAAAACTGTTTTTT.

The rearrangement uses TRBV2 and TRBJ1-3; no clear D gene. Deletions cut 4 bases from V and 8 bases from J, with 12 bases between. Per the germline V gene, CDR1 is SNHLY and CDR2 is FYNNEI. CDR3 length: 13 residues. The CDR3 sequence: CASSVRFADTIYF. In nucleotides, the CDR3 is TGTGCCAGCAGTGTGCGGTTCGCAGACACCATATATTTT. Based on the CDR3 plus reference TRBV2 and TRBJ1-3, the full variable domain is EPEVTQTPSHQVTQMGQEVILRCVPISNHLYFYWYRQILGQKVEFLVSFYNNEISEKSEIFDDQFSVERPDGSNFTLKIRSTKLEDSAMYFCASSVRFADTIYFGEGSWLTVV.

The chain carries TRBV5-5 and TRBJ2-7; weak D call: TRBD2 (6 bases). The CDR3 is made up of 14 amino acids. The germline CDR1 and CDR2 sequences are SGHKS and YYEKEE (reference sequence). V was clipped by 2 bases and J by 5 bases, with 14 bases between them. As DNA, the CDR3 is TGTGCCAGCAGCTTTCGCGGGGTTGGCGACGAGCAGTACTTC. Amino acids: CASSFRGVGDEQYF. The full variable domain, completed using reference TRBV5-5 and TRBJ2-7, is DAGVTQSPTHLIKTRGQQVTLRCSPISGHKSVSWYQQVLGQGPQFIFQYYEKEERGRGNFPDRFSARQFPNYSSELNVNALLLGDSALYLCASSFRGVGDEQYFGPGTRLTVT.

The gene calls are TRBV28 and TRBJ2-6, with no clear D. Trimming stripped 6 bases from V and 5 bases from J, with 11 bases between. CDR3 length: 14 amino acids. The germline gives CDR1 MDHEN, CDR2 SYDVKM. The CDR3: CASSQPLWANVLTF. The CDR3 bases are TGTGCCAGCAGCCAACCCCTTTGGGCCAACGTCCTGACTTTC.

CDR3 DNA: TGTGCCTGGAGTGTACGGAGGACGGCTGGATTTGCGGGGGAGCTGTTTTTT. Its translation is CAWSVRRTAGFAGELFF. The chain joins TRBV30 to TRBJ2-2; a possible D gene is TRBD2 (5 bases). The V gene's germline CDR1 is GTSNPN and CDR2 SVGIG (reference sequence). The germline V and J ends were trimmed by 0 bases and 8 bases, with 22 bases remaining between them. This CDR3 contains 17 residues.

This clone has more than one count but fewer than ten. This chain uses TRBV5-1 with TRBJ1-6; D remains unclear. The V and J ends lost 4 bases and 0 bases respectively, with 11 bases between them. This CDR3 region has 16 residues. Germline loops: CDR1 SGHRS, CDR2 YFSETQ. The CDR3 nucleotides read TGCGCCAGCAGCATTGACGCGAGCTCCTATAATTCACCCCTCCACTTT. Its translation: CASSIDASSYNSPLHF.

V and J are TRBV28 and TRBJ2-3; D gene ambiguous. Germline V CDR1 and CDR2: MDHEN, SYDVKM. This CDR3 is built from 12 residues. Trimming shortened V by 6 bases and J by 2 bases, and 6 bases separated the two germline ends. Here the CDR3 reads CASSPPTDTQYF. CDR3 bases: TGTGCCAGCAGCCCCCCCACAGATACGCAGTATTTT.

CDR3: CASSVYSGGKNTGELFF. The CDR3 DNA is TGTGCCAGCAGCGTATATTCAGGCGGGAAGAACACCGGGGAGCTGTTTTTT. J is TRBJ2-2 and V is TRBV9, with a weak D call TRBD2 (6 bases). V lost 1 base, J lost 1 base, and 14 bases lay in between. This CDR3 is 17 amino acids long. Germline V CDR1 and CDR2: SGDLS, YYNGEE.

The V gene is TRBV28, the J gene TRBJ1-2, with 9 nucleotides matching TRBD1. The CDR3 runs 14 residues. The V and J ends lost 6 bases and 3 bases, in that order; junction bases with no gene match: 5. Looked up from germline, CDR1 is MDHEN and CDR2 is SYDVKM. This chain's CDR3 is CASSAGTGYYGYTF. The DNA for the CDR3 is TGTGCCAGCAGCGCCGGGACAGGGTACTATGGCTACACCTTC.

The chain links TRBV29-1 to TRBJ2-3; tentative D call: TRBD2 (6 bases). Germline lookup yields CDR1 SQVTM and CDR2 ANQGSEA. CDR3 length: 14 residues. Trimming took off 3 bases at V and 4 bases at J, with 14 bases between the two ends. CDR3 nucleotides: TGCAGCGTTGAGCCCTCGGGGGAACCAGATACGCAGTATTTT. It is translated as CSVEPSGEPDTQYF.

This clone is a singleton in its sample. The chain uses TRBV18 and TRBJ2-2; the D is unclear. Germline CDR1 is KGHSH and CDR2 is LQKENI. The CDR3 covers 12 residues. Trimming left V 2 bases short and J 4 bases short, with 2 bases between. In nucleotides, the CDR3 is TGTGCCAGCTCACCAGCCACCGGGGAGCTGTTTTTT. This gives the protein CASSPATGELFF.

CDR3 sequence: CASRATDFKNIQYF. The CDR3 DNA reads TGTGCCAGCAGAGCGACGGATTTCAAAAACATTCAGTACTTC. The rearrangement links TRBV27 to TRBJ2-4; D remains ambiguous. The CDR3 extends over 14 amino acids. V gave up 6 bases and J gave up 3 bases, with 12 bases separating them. Germline-derived CDR1 and CDR2 are MNHEY and SMNVEV (reference sequence).

The rearrangement uses TRBV14 and TRBJ2-7; 7 bases fit TRBD2. Germline trimming cut 1 base from V and 0 bases from J; bases unmatched to any gene: 6. Germline CDR1 is SGHDN and CDR2 is FVKESK. The CDR3 is 16 residues long. The DNA of the CDR3 is TGTGCCAGCAGCCAAGGGGGGGGACCCTTCTCCTACGAGCAGTACTTC. Translated: CASSQGGGPFSYEQYF.

This clone has only a few counts. V gene TRBV10-3 combines with J gene TRBJ2-5; 14 nucleotides align to TRBD2. Trimming at V came to 5 bases and at J to 4 bases, leaving 12 bases not matched to a gene. Per germline, CDR1 ENHRY and CDR2 SYGVKD. The CDR3 is 18 amino acids. In nucleotides, the CDR3 is TGTGCCATCAGTAATGTGGGACTAGCGGGAGTGGGGGGAGAGACCCAGTACTTC. Translated: CAISNVGLAGVGGETQYF.

The chain links TRBV10-2 to TRBJ1-5; 7 bases match TRBD1. The CDR3 loop spans 13 amino acids. The germline CDR1 and CDR2 sequences are WSHSY and SAAADI. V was clipped by 8 bases and J by 2 bases; unmatched bases: 3. The CDR3 reads CASHQGGNQPQHF. For the CDR3, the DNA is TGCGCCAGCCATCAGGGGGGCAATCAGCCCCAGCATTTT.

The chain uses TRBV9 and TRBJ2-1, with TRBD1 matching over 7 bases. The CDR3 is 15 residues long. Germline trimming cut 4 bases from V and 4 bases from J; bases unmatched to any gene: 8. From germline, CDR1 is SGDLS and CDR2 YYNGEE. The CDR3 DNA sequence: TGTGCCAGCAGCTACGGGACAGTCATTTACAATGAGCAGTTCTTC. It translates to CASSYGTVIYNEQFF.

The gene calls are TRBV7-2 and TRBJ2-7; perhaps TRBD2 as D (6 bases). V was shortened by 1 base and J by 0 bases, with 10 bases between the two germline ends. Germline loops: CDR1 SGHTA, CDR2 FQGNSA. The CDR3 has 15 amino acids. CDR3 protein: CASSLGGAGSYEQYF. The CDR3 DNA is TGTGCCAGCAGCTTAGGCGGGGCGGGCTCCTACGAGCAGTACTTC.

This chain joins TRBV27 and TRBJ1-2; 10 bases agree with TRBD1. From germline, CDR1 is MNHEY and CDR2 SMNVEV (reference sequence). The CDR3 totals 13 residues. With V trimmed by 6 bases and J by 5 bases, 3 bases remained unmatched. The CDR3, as DNA: TGTGCCAGCAGACGGACAGGGGGGTATGGCTACACCTTC. Amino acid sequence: CASRRTGGYGYTF.

This clone was counted a few times. V is TRBV6-2 or TRBV6-3 and J is TRBJ2-2; TRBD2 matches at 15 bases. V lost 2 bases and J lost 5; bases outside the gene matches: 6. CDR3 length: 18 residues. Germline V lookup: CDR1 MNHEY, CDR2 SVGEGT. CDR3 bases: TGTGCCAGCAGTTACCGGACTAGCGGGAGGGCCCGGACCGGGGAGCTGTTTTTT. Its protein product is CASSYRTSGRARTGELFF.